A selection of T cell receptor beta chains follows, all from one sample in a study of blood T cells in healthy people across ages. TCRdb analysed the 5' RACE reads with MiXCR anew, one entry per CDR3 protein. The table records about 1,400,000 distinct CDR3 sequences, approximately 63% of them present only once. The material sequenced was blood. The receptors originated from a man between 18 and 35 years old in good health. Both conserved end residues are part of each CDR3. A D gene is named only where the DNA matches it firmly. Size tells how often a clone was seen (once, few, many) or the class of an expanded clone, and some rows leave it out.

TRBV6-2/TRBV6-3	many	TRBJ2-4	.	TGTGCCAGCACTCCCTCGGCTGCCAAAAACATTCAGTACTTC	CASTPSAAKNIQYF
TRBV11-2	.	TRBJ2-3	.	TGTGCCAGCAGCTGGGAGGAAGGGGCAGATACGCAGTATTTT	CASSWEEGADTQYF
TRBV5-4	few	TRBJ1-5	.	TGTGCCAGCAGCAAGGACGGCAATAGCAATCAGCCCCAGCATTTT	CASSKDGNSNQPQHF
TRBV10-3	.	TRBJ2-1	TRBD1	TGTGCCATCAGTGAGGGGACAACGGGACAGAAATACAATGAGCAGTTCTTC	CAISEGTTGQKYNEQFF
TRBV20-1	.	TRBJ1-1	.	TGCAGTGCTAGAGATCATCCTGAAGCTTTCTTT	CSARDHPEAFF
TRBV5-1	few	TRBJ1-2	.	TGCGCCAGCAGCACTACTGACAACTATGGCTACACCTTC	CASSTTDNYGYTF
TRBV6-6	.	TRBJ2-3	.	TGTGCCAGCACCTCCCACGGGGCCACAGATACGCAGTATTTT	CASTSHGATDTQYF
TRBV14	.	TRBJ2-7	TRBD1	TGTGCCAGCAGCCATCCGGGACAGAACTACGAGCAGTACTTC	CASSHPGQNYEQYF
TRBV7-6	.	TRBJ1-1	TRBD1	TGTGCCAGCAGCTCCACAGGGGGCTCGACAGCTTTCTTT	CASSSTGGSTAFF
TRBV20-1	few	TRBJ1-5	.	TGCAGTGCAAGGACAGACTATAGCAATCAGCCCCAGCATTTT	CSARTDYSNQPQHF
TRBV4-1	.	TRBJ1-2	TRBD1	TGCGCCAGCAGCCAAGGACAGGGGGCTCAGGGTGGCTACACCTTC	CASSQGQGAQGGYTF
TRBV10-3	.	TRBJ1-1	.	TGTGCCATCATGGGGAGCCGGAACACTGAAGCTTTCTTT	CAIMGSRNTEAFF
TRBV20-1	once	TRBJ2-1	.	TGCAGTGCTAGAGATACCGGTGGCCTTAAGTACGATGAGCAGTTCTTC	CSARDTGGLKYDEQFF
TRBV7-9	.	TRBJ2-1	.	TGTGCCAGCAGCTTAGATCCAGTCGTGAGTGAGCAGTTCTTC	CASSLDPVVSEQFF
TRBV29-1	.	TRBJ2-1	.	TGCAGCGTTGTGGAGCAGAGCTCCTACAATGAGCAGTTCTTC	CSVVEQSSYNEQFF
TRBV11-2	once	TRBJ1-2	.	TGTGCCAGCAGCTTAGGTGCAGGCTTCGAGGGCTACACCTTC	CASSLGAGFEGYTF
TRBV2	.	TRBJ2-7	TRBD2	TGTGCCACCGAGGGACTACACTACGAGCAGTACTTC	CATEGLHYEQYF
TRBV5-1	few	TRBJ2-1	.	TGCGCCAGCAGCTTGCATCCTATCGACGGCAATGAGCAGTTCTTC	CASSLHPIDGNEQFF
TRBV4-1	.	TRBJ1-2	.	TGCGCCAGCAGCCCCCTTCCGGACAAATCCGCGGGCTACACCTTC	CASSPLPDKSAGYTF
TRBV29-1	.	TRBJ1-1	.	TGCAGCGTTGAGGGGGTGTCAGAGTATGGGAGGATGAACACTGAAGCTTTCTTT	CSVEGVSEYGRMNTEAFF
TRBV4-1	many	TRBJ2-7	.	TGCGCCAGCAGTTCCGGGACCCTTTACGAGCAGTACTTC	CASSSGTLYEQYF
TRBV20-1	.	TRBJ2-1	.	TGCAGTGCTATATCGGACCTCAATGAGCAGTTCTTC	CSAISDLNEQFF
TRBV6-6	.	TRBJ1-1	.	TGTGCCAGCAGTTACGACGGGTTGAACACTGAAGCTTTCTTT	CASSYDGLNTEAFF
TRBV14	.	TRBJ2-7	.	TGTGCCAGCAGCCAAAATACCGCACGGGTCTACGAGCAGTACTTC	CASSQNTARVYEQYF
TRBV20-1	.	TRBJ2-2	.	TGCAGTGCTAGTTCCGACAGAGTTGGCGGGGAGCTGTTTTTT	CSASSDRVGGELFF
TRBV20-1	few	TRBJ1-5	.	TGCAGTGCTAGAGATCGTCTCGTCGGGGGGCTCCGCAATCAGCCCCAGCATTTT	CSARDRLVGGLRNQPQHF
TRBV28	.	TRBJ1-6	.	TGTGCCAGCAGCAGGATGACAGCGAACTATAATTCACCCCTCCACTTT	CASSRMTANYNSPLHF
TRBV5-6	.	TRBJ1-1	.	TGTGCCAGCAGCTTCGACCTGATGAACACTGAAGCTTTCTTT	CASSFDLMNTEAFF
TRBV5-1	.	TRBJ2-7	TRBD1	TGCGCCAGCAGCTTGGCACACCGCGGGACAGGGGACGACGAGCAGTACTTC	CASSLAHRGTGDDEQYF
TRBV7-2	once	TRBJ1-1	.	TGTGCCAGCAGCTCCGAAACGGGCGCGGGCACTGAAGCTTTCTTT	CASSSETGAGTEAFF
TRBV6-1	.	TRBJ1-2	.	TGTGCCGGCATTTCCCACGACAGCTACTATGGCTACACCTTC	CAGISHDSYYGYTF
TRBV20-1	few	TRBJ2-3	TRBD2	TGCAGTGCTAGAGATCGGGCGGGGGTTATAGATACGCAGTATTTT	CSARDRAGVIDTQYF